This TCR beta chain was sequenced in a study of shared clonotypes between healthy human individuals. Study-level results: The sharing of about 5.3% of naive CD4 clonotypes was seen across a few donors. Clonotypes not shared had lower generation probabilities than those common to all four donors.

CDR1 and CDR2 (germline): MDHEN, SYDVKM. Trimming at V came to 6 bases and at J to 4 bases, leaving 10 bases not matched to a gene. The CDR3 is made up of 15 amino acids. This clone was recorded once. The antigen is not known. Profiled with immunoSEQ multiplex PCR; TCRdb holds only in-frame clones, not every one. In the table there are about 2.3 million clones, approximately 93% of which are singletons. This receptor was identified in a man younger than 30 in good health. Some clones in this sample may be carry-over from other donors' samples. This chain uses TRBV28 with TRBJ2-3; 7 nucleotides match TRBD1. Sequencing used naive CD4+ T cells from PBMCs. The subset here: CD45RA+ positively selected. The CDR3 loop is CASSQHNRGADTQYF. CDR3 coding DNA: TGTGCCAGCAGCCAACACAACAGGGGAGCAGATACGCAGTATTTT. The entire variable domain, with the rest obtained from reference TRBV28 and TRBJ2-3, is as follows: DVKVTQSSRYLVKRTGEKVFLECVQDMDHENMFWYRQDPGLGLRLIYFSYDVKMKEKGDIPEGYSVSREKKERFSLILESASTNQTSMYLCASSQHNRGADTQYFGPGTRLTVL.